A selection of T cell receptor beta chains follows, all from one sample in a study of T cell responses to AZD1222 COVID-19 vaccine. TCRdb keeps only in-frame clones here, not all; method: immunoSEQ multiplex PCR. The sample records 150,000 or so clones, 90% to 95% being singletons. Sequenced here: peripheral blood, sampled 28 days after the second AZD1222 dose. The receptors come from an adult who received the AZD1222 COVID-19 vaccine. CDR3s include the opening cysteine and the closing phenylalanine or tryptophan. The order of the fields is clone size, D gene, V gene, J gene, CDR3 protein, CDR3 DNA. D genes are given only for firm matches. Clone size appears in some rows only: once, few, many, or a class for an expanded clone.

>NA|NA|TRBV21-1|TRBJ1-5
CASSKTNRRHSNQPQHF
TGTGCCAGCAGCAAAACCAACAGGCGACATAGCAATCAGCCCCAGCATTTT
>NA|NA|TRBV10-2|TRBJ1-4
CASSDWVSGIPNEKLFF
TGCGCCAGCAGTGATTGGGTCTCGGGGATCCCTAATGAAAAACTGTTTTTT
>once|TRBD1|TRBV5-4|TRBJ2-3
CASSGTGGTDTQYF
TGTGCCAGCAGCGGGACAGGGGGCACAGATACGCAGTATTTT
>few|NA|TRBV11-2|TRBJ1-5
CASSDHIRGGQPQHF
TGTGCCAGCAGCGACCATATCAGGGGCGGCCAGCCCCAGCATTTT
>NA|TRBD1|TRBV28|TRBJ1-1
CASQGAVTEAFF
TGTGCCAGCCAGGGGGCTGTCACTGAAGCTTTCTTT
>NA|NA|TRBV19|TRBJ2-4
CASAQTDLAKNIQYF
TGTGCCAGTGCCCAGACAGACTTAGCCAAAAACATTCAGTACTTC
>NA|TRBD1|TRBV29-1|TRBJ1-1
CSVVGQGMNTEAFF
TGCAGCGTTGTGGGACAGGGAATGAACACTGAAGCTTTCTTT
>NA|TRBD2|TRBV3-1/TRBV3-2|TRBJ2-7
CASSQDGTSGAEQYF
TGTGCCAGCAGCCAAGATGGGACTAGCGGGGCCGAGCAGTACTTC
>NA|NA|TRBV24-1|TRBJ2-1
CATRQGGEQFF
TGTGCCACCAGGCAAGGGGGTGAGCAGTTCTTC
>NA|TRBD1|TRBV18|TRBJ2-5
CASSLGQEETQYF
TGTGCCAGCTCACTAGGACAGGAAGAGACCCAGTACTTC